Following are 12 T cell receptor beta chains from one sample sequenced in a study of cytomegalovirus exposure and HLA in healthy donors. Some clones are missing from TCRdb's copy, which holds only in-frame ones; the method was immunoSEQ multiplex PCR. Found here are around 150,000 clones, around 90% of them singletons; the top ten hold approximately 7.5%. Sequenced input: PBMCs. These receptors all stem from a woman aged 18 to 35 in good health and CMV-seropositive.

The chain is built from TRBV7-6 and TRBJ1-1; D may be TRBD1 (6 bases). The CDR3 loop spans 13 amino acids. Germline loops: CDR1 SGHVS, CDR2 FNYEAQ. The V end was cut by 4 bases, the J end by 2 bases, with 8 bases between. The CDR3 protein is CASSWDINTEAFF. The CDR3 DNA reads TGTGCCAGCAGCTGGGACATCAACACTGAAGCTTTCTTT.

V and J are TRBV20-1 and TRBJ2-7; D is uncertain. There are 11 residues in the CDR3. The V end lost 3 bases, the J end lost 0 bases, and 3 bases lay between the germline ends. The germline CDR1 and CDR2 sequences are DFQATT and SNEGSKA (reference sequence). The CDR3 nucleotides read TGCAGTGCTAGGAGCTCCTACGAGCAGTACTTC. Protein: CSARSSYEQYF.

This chain links TRBV19 with TRBJ2-3; 11 nucleotides match TRBD1. This CDR3 has 16 residues. Trimming at V came to 5 bases and at J to 2 bases, leaving 6 bases not matched to a gene. The germline V gene encodes CDR1 LNHDA and CDR2 SQIVND (reference sequence). The CDR3, as DNA: TGTGCCAGTAGTCCCGGGGACAGGGGGTACACAGATACGCAGTATTTT. It codes for CASSPGDRGYTDTQYF.

This clone appeared a single time. J is TRBJ1-2 and V is TRBV28; possibly TRBD1 for D (5 bases). Germline CDR1 reads MDHEN; CDR2 reads SYDVKM. Between the trimmed V and J ends, which lost 6 bases and 6 bases, there was a span of 14 bases. This CDR3 contains 13 residues. The CDR3 is CASRTAGDHGYTF. DNA of the CDR3: TGTGCCAGCAGGACCGCGGGGGACCATGGCTACACCTTC.

The chain links TRBV4-3 to TRBJ1-4; possible D gene TRBD1, 6 bases. Per germline, CDR1 LGHNA and CDR2 YSLEER. This CDR3 is 15 amino acids long. Deletions cut 4 bases from V and 8 bases from J, with 17 bases between. CDR3 sequence reads: CASSPSTGSGEKLFF. CDR3 coding DNA: TGCGCCAGCAGCCCAAGTACAGGGTCGGGGGAAAAACTGTTTTTT.

V and J are TRBV23-1 and TRBJ1-5; possibly TRBD1 for D (5 bases). TRBV23-1 is an ORF, with its function uncertain. CDR3 size: 14 residues. V lost 4 bases and J 5 bases, leaving 12 bases between the germline ends. CDR3 DNA: TGCGCCAGCAGTCTCCAGGGTGTCGATCAGCCCCAGCATTTT. Translating gives CASSLQGVDQPQHF.

The chain recombines TRBV9 with TRBJ1-4, with 7 nucleotides matching TRBD1. The junction had 6 bases not matched to a gene; V was cut back by 4 bases and J by 3 bases. Germline CDR1 SGDLS, CDR2 YYNGEE. The CDR3 extends over 15 amino acids. The DNA of the CDR3 is TGTGCCAGCAGCCACCGACAGGGACCTAATGAAAAACTGTTTTTT. Its translation: CASSHRQGPNEKLFF.

In its sample, this clone was seen once. The gene calls are TRBV9 and TRBJ1-3; possible D gene TRBD1, 5 bases. The V end lost 2 bases, the J end lost 2 bases, and 8 bases lay between the germline ends. This CDR3 region has 14 residues. Looked up from germline, CDR1 is SGDLS and CDR2 is YYNGEE. This chain's CDR3 is CASSVGGTGNTIYF. The CDR3 DNA reads as TGTGCCAGCAGCGTCGGGGGAACTGGAAACACCATATATTTT.

V gene TRBV11-3 combines with J gene TRBJ2-1; 8 positions match TRBD2. The CDR3 has 16 amino acids. Per the germline V gene, CDR1 is SGHNT and CDR2 is YENEEA. Trimming at V came to 0 bases and at J to 3 bases, leaving 4 bases not matched to a gene. The CDR3, as DNA: TGTGCCAGCAGCTTAGATCGGGGGGGAAGCTACAATGAGCAGTTCTTC. Translating gives CASSLDRGGSYNEQFF.

The chain uses TRBV15 and TRBJ2-7; D gene uncertain. Germline values: CDR1 LNHNV, CDR2 YYDKDF (reference sequence). Trimming stripped 0 bases from V and 1 base from J, with 16 bases between. This CDR3 has 17 amino acids. The CDR3 loop reads CATSRDRVPLVSYEQYF. As DNA, the CDR3 is TGTGCCACCAGCAGAGATAGAGTTCCCCTTGTATCCTACGAGCAGTACTTC.

The gene calls are TRBV7-2 and TRBJ1-2; TRBD1 agrees at 9 bases. CDR3 size: 16 residues. V was pared by 5 bases and J by 4 bases, with 11 bases of the junction left unmatched. Germline CDR1 and CDR2: SGHTA and FQGNSA. The CDR3: CASSRGDRVLIYGYTF. The CDR3 nucleotides are TGTGCCAGCAGCCGGGGGGACAGGGTATTGATCTATGGCTACACCTTC.

The chain joins TRBV28 to TRBJ1-1; no definite D call. CDR1 and CDR2 (germline): MDHEN, SYDVKM. This CDR3 is 12 amino acids long. V lost 8 bases and J lost 0, with 7 bases in between. The CDR3 spells CASRAVNTEAFF. CDR3 bases: TGTGCCAGCCGCGCGGTGAACACTGAAGCTTTCTTT.